The source of this T cell receptor (beta chain) is a study of Ad26.COV2.S vaccination and SARS-CoV-2 variants. Study-level findings and limits: Breadth and depth estimates from TCRs may understate total T cell responses.

The germline V gene has CDR1 MDHEN and CDR2 SYDVKM. CDR3 size: 14 residues. V was trimmed by 7 bases and J by 3 bases, leaving 15 bases between them. This table comes from immunoSEQ multiplex PCR, and its TCRdb copy is limited to in-frame clones, with some not included. This repertoire shows about 350,000 clones, about 86% found once; its top ten account for around 10%. Documented treatment: around 19 received Ad26.COV2.S at low or high dose, single or two shots; several received placebo; per-sample allocation not given. Day 63 after the first vaccine or placebo injection was the time point for sampling. Recruitment in Boston yielded a donor of adult age, 18-55 years. A note on this clone: Antigen unknown.

This TCR was recovered from a person aged 18-65 years who received the Ad26.COV2.S COVID-19 vaccine or a placebo. The sample here was peripheral blood, taken in a trial of Ad26.COV2.S vaccine versus placebo. This sequence joins TRBV28 and TRBJ1-1; tentatively, D is TRBD1 (5 bases). The CDR3 region is CASTLPGPDTEAFF. The DNA of the CDR3 is TGTGCCAGCACCCTACCGGGACCGGACACTGAAGCTTTCTTT.